This TCR beta chain came from a study of T cells expressing NK-cell markers (dated by TCRdb to about 2020). As for the study more broadly: Three sorted T-cell subsets (CD3+CD56+NKG2C+, CD3+CD56+NKG2C- and CD3+CD56-NKG2C+) from fewer than 10 donors had their TCR beta-chain repertoires profiled. Of the eight sequenced donors, seven were found to be HCMV-seropositive and one was found to be HCMV-seronegative. Randomly selected healthy volunteers, three men and five women, were used as the eight sequenced donors. Sequencing of the libraries produced 2 x 150 bp reads on Illumina HiSeq 2000/2500, MiSeq or NextSeq.

About this clonotype itself: It lacks a known antigen.

The research as a whole found: Those dominant clonotypes were again the most abundant among CD3+CD56-NKG2C+ cells in a few donors, at about 25-60.1%. In six donors, the dominant CD3+CD56+NKG2C+ clonotypes were among the top 10 CD8+ clonotypes and accounted for roughly 1.0-7.5% of CD8+ T cells. It remained unclear whether the expanded NKG2C-expressing T cell clones were specific for HCMV antigens.

TCRdb names Illumina HiSeq 2000 as the instrument used. The TCR beta cDNA libraries were made using 5'RACE template switching, a step that added both a universal primer site and unique molecular identifiers. Priming for cDNA synthesis came from the TCR beta constant segment, and two successive PCR amplification steps followed. From the authors' description of their analysis: MIGEC handled demultiplexing of the reads and grouping by UMI, while MiTCR was used to assemble and quantify clonotypes. To exclude erroneous sequences, only TCR cDNA sequences supported by at least two reads were retained. The tcR package was used for downstream repertoire analysis, and clonotypes were matched between fractions using CDR3 nucleotide sequence together with V segment. Antigen specificity was annotated against VDJdb with VDJmatch, allowing one amino acid substitution in CDR3. TCRdb reprocessed the reads and assigns one entry to each CDR3 protein sequence, leaving out DNA. The V and J calls here are based on TCRdb, not the publication. The sample table holds some 460,000 distinct CDR3 sequences. 1.4% of the sample belongs to the ten largest clones.

HCMV serostatus was determined by detecting HCMV-specific IgG in serum with a commercial ELISA kit. Peripheral blood mononuclear cells were isolated from blood by Ficoll density gradient centrifugation. CDR1 and CDR2 (ENHRY, SYGVKD) derive from the germline V gene. Including cysteine and phenylalanine, the CDR3 has 12 amino acids. DNA for this receptor is not on file. The chain employs TRBV10-3 and TRBJ2-7; TCRdb outputs TRBD2, but without DNA this stays unchecked. What was sequenced was blood T cells: a sorted CD56 or NKG2C T cell subset, CD4+ or CD8+ T cells, or bulk PBMC T cells (not recorded which). The TCR originated in a woman in her forties or fifties in good health. Donor details come from another sample of the same person, matched by shared clones. This receptor carries the CDR3 CAIKGGQYEQYF.